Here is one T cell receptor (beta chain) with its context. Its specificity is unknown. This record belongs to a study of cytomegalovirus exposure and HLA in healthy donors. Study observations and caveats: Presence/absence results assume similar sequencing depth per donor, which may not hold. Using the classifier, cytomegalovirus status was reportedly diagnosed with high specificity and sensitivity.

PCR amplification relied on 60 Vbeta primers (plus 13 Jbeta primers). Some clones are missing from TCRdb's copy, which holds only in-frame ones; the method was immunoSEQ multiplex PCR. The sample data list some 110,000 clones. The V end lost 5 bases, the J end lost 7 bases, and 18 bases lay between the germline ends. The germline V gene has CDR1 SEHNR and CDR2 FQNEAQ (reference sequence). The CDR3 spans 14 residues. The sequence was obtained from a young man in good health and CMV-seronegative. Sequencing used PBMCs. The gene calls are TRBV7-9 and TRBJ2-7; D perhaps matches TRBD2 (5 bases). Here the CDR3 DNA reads TGTGCCAGCAGCCCCCGGACTTCCGAGTGGGAGCAGTACTTC. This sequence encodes CASSPRTSEWEQYF.